This T cell receptor (beta chain) was captured in a study of T cell repertoires in cytomegalovirus infection. Study information: Based on public TCR beta signatures, there were indications of CMV infection and of a matching HLA type. Whole-study findings and limits: The study found HLA-C-restricted CMV-specific TCR beta clonotypes dominating the ex vivo response. Of the TCR beta families, the public ones yielded a cumulative frequency that identified carriers of CMV plus the relevant HLA.

Germline CDR1 is SGHRS and CDR2 is YFSETQ. The CDR3 contains 14 residues. J lost 2 bases, V lost 4 bases, and 5 bases had no gene match. From the reads, TCRdb called clonotypes with MiXCR, one entry per CDR3 protein. Of nearly 550,000 distinct CDR3 sequences listed, about 17% are singletons. To note about this clonotype: As yet, its antigen is unknown.

This clonotype originated in a human donor in good health (CMV status not recorded). Some clones in this sample may be carry-over from other donors' samples. The sequencing input was CD8+ T cells from PBMCs. The rearrangement joins TRBV5-1 to TRBJ1-2, with 7 bases identical to TRBD1. The CDR3 spells CASSDGTDNYGYTF. In nucleotides, the CDR3 is TGCGCCAGCAGCGACGGGACAGACAACTATGGCTACACCTTC.